Below, 5 T cell receptor beta chains from the same sample are listed, as sequenced in a study of cytomegalovirus exposure and HLA in healthy donors. It was with 60 Vbeta and 13 Jbeta primers that the PCR ran. Assay: immunoSEQ multiplex PCR; the TCRdb copy retains only in-frame clones and omits some. The sample records roughly 200,000 clones, around 79% being singletons. Sequencing input: PBMCs. The receptors were sampled from a woman aged 45-65 years in good health and CMV-seronegative.

The V and J genes are TRBV2 and TRBJ2-7; TRBD2 is a possible D gene (5 bases). Trimming removed 2 bases at V and 7 bases at J, with 12 bases between. The germline CDR1 and CDR2 sequences are SNHLY and FYNNEI. The CDR3 length is 13 residues. The CDR3 spells CASSESRAEEQYF. In DNA, the CDR3 is TGTGCCAGCAGTGAATCGCGGGCGGAAGAGCAGTACTTC.

This clone was observed a handful of times. The J gene is TRBJ1-2, the V gene TRBV9, with 7 bases aligning to TRBD1. There are 16 residues in the CDR3. Unmatched junction bases numbered 7, after V lost 0 bases and J lost 2 bases. Germline assignment: CDR1 SGDLS and CDR2 YYNGEE. Written as DNA, the CDR3 is TGTGCCAGCAGCGTAGAGGACAGGAGGCCAAACTATGGCTACACCTTC. It translates to CASSVEDRRPNYGYTF.

With regard to this clone: The same CDR3 also results from other DNA sequences found in this sample. J is TRBJ1-2 and V is TRBV9, with 7 bases lining up with TRBD1. After removal of 3 bases from V and 5 bases from J, the junction contained 1 base not matched to a gene. The CDR3 runs 12 residues. Per the germline V gene, CDR1 is SGDLS and CDR2 is YYNGEE. CDR3 nucleotides: TGTGCCAGCAGCGACAGGGGTTATGGCTACACCTTC. It encodes CASSDRGYGYTF.

The V call is TRBV11-1, the J call TRBJ2-3; 7 positions match TRBD1. After removal of 5 bases from V and 2 bases from J, the junction contained 4 bases not matched to a gene. The CDR3 extends over 14 amino acids. CDR1 and CDR2 from the germline V gene are SGHAT and FQDESV (reference sequence). In DNA form, the CDR3 reads TGTGCCAGCAGCCCCGGGACAGCCACAGATACGCAGTATTTT. It yields the protein CASSPGTATDTQYF.

The chain uses TRBV9 and TRBJ1-4; no firm D call. Germline assignment: CDR1 SGDLS and CDR2 YYNGEE. CDR3 length: 14 residues. V was cut by 4 bases and J by 6 bases, with 13 bases left in between. CDR3 sequence (DNA): TGTGCCAGCAGCCCTCGAGGGAGGCATGAAAAACTGTTTTTT. Its translation: CASSPRGRHEKLFF.